Below are 27 T cell receptor beta chains sequenced from a single sample in a study of T cell changes during pregnancy in multiple sclerosis. The protocol was immunoSEQ multiplex PCR, while the TCRdb copy is restricted to in-frame clones and leaves out a portion. Of more than 85,000 clones detected, around 93% appear once; the ten largest clones hold around 1.4%. This specimen consisted of peripheral blood, obtained in the third trimester of pregnancy. The receptors originated from a female donor in good health, enrolled as a control in a pregnancy study.

The chain couples TRBV6-1 to TRBJ1-3; maybe TRBD1 (6 bases). V lost 6 bases and J 4 bases, leaving 16 bases between the germline ends. CDR1 is MNHNS and CDR2 is SASEGT in the germline V gene. There are 15 residues in the CDR3. CDR3 region: CASRSGTSRGNTIYF. The CDR3 nucleotides are TGTGCCAGCAGGTCCGGGACATCGCGCGGAAACACCATATATTTT.

The chain uses TRBV29-1 and TRBJ2-2; 8 bases align to TRBD1. The CDR3 runs 15 residues. V lost 4 bases and J lost 0; bases outside the gene matches: 4. CDR1 is SQVTM and CDR2 is ANQGSEA in the germline V gene. The CDR3 loop reads CSVGPGQANTGELFF. The CDR3 nucleotides read TGCAGCGTTGGACCGGGACAGGCGAACACCGGGGAGCTGTTTTTT.

The rearrangement uses TRBV2 and TRBJ1-2; D is uncertain. V dropped 2 bases and J dropped 2 bases, with 6 bases sitting between them. The CDR3 spans 13 residues. Germline lookup yields CDR1 SNHLY and CDR2 FYNNEI. CDR3 amino acids: CASSETGNYGYTF. DNA for the CDR3: TGTGCCAGCAGTGAAACGGGGAACTATGGCTACACCTTC.

The J gene is TRBJ1-5, the V gene TRBV5-6; D is unresolved. V lost 2 bases and J 5 bases, leaving 8 bases between the germline ends. CDR1 is SGHDT, CDR2 YYEEEE, per germline. This CDR3 spans 13 amino acids. DNA for the CDR3: TGTGCCAGCAGCTTAACTCCCGATCAGCCCCAGCATTTT. This translates into CASSLTPDQPQHF.

The CDR3 loop reads CASSLSTSGSNEQFF. The DNA of the CDR3 is TGTGCCAGCAGCTTGTCGACTAGCGGGAGCAATGAGCAGTTCTTC. The chain uses TRBV11-2 and TRBJ2-1; 12 bases fit TRBD2. The CDR3 is made up of 15 amino acids. Germline CDR1 SGHAT, CDR2 FQNNGV. The ends lost 3 bases at V and 6 bases at J; junction bases unmatched: 3.

CDR3 amino acids: CASSPREARRGDTQYF. The CDR3 DNA reads TGTGCCAGCTCACCGCGGGAGGCAAGAAGGGGAGATACGCAGTATTTT. The chain couples TRBV18 to TRBJ2-3; 8 bases fit TRBD2. V was pared by 3 bases and J by 5 bases, with 10 bases of the junction left unmatched. There are 16 residues in the CDR3. The germline CDR1 and CDR2 sequences are KGHSH and LQKENI. The variable domain in full, with the rest retrieved from reference TRBV18 and TRBJ2-3, is NAGVMQNPRHLVRRRGQEARLRCSPMKGHSHVYWYRQLPEEGLKFMVYLQKENIIDESGMPKERFSAEFPKEGPSILRIQQVVRGDSAAYFCASSPREARRGDTQYFGPGTRLTVL.

J is TRBJ2-3 and V is TRBV10-3; 7 bases agree with TRBD2. Germline-derived CDR1 and CDR2 are ENHRY and SYGVKD. The trim removed 5 bases at V and 0 bases at J, leaving 5 bases unmatched. CDR3 length equals 15 residues. DNA of the CDR3: TGTGCCATCAGTTTTCTAGCGGAAAGCACAGATACGCAGTATTTT. Its translation is CAISFLAESTDTQYF.

The chain has TRBV6-1 and TRBJ1-5; a weak D match, TRBD1 (5 bases). CDR1 is MNHNS and CDR2 is SASEGT in the germline V gene. The CDR3 totals 17 residues. Trimming shortened V by 2 bases and J by 0 bases, and 14 bases separated the two germline ends. The CDR3 DNA sequence: TGTGCCAGCAGTGAACCGGCGGGGGGGAATAGCAATCAGCCCCAGCATTTT. Encoded protein: CASSEPAGGNSNQPQHF.

V is TRBV18 and J is TRBJ2-7; 9 positions match TRBD1. The CDR3 consists of 16 residues. The V gene's germline CDR1 is KGHSH and CDR2 LQKENI. Germline trimming cut 3 bases from V and 2 bases from J; bases unmatched to any gene: 8. The CDR3 coding sequence is TGTGCCAGCTCACCCTCTGAGGGACAGGGCCCCTACGAGCAGTACTTC. Its translation is CASSPSEGQGPYEQYF.

The chain couples TRBV2 to TRBJ1-2; the D gene is possibly TRBD1 (5 bases). The ends were cut back, 0 bases at V and 5 bases at J, with 13 bases in the middle. This CDR3 region has 15 residues. Per the germline V gene, CDR1 is SNHLY and CDR2 is FYNNEI. The CDR3: CASSEAVQGYYGYTF. The CDR3 DNA reads TGTGCCAGCAGTGAAGCCGTCCAGGGATATTATGGCTACACCTTC.

CDR3 amino acids: CASSPETGLSVYEQYF. DNA for the CDR3: TGTGCCAGCTCACCAGAGACAGGGTTGTCCGTATACGAGCAGTACTTC. The rearrangement links TRBV18 to TRBJ2-7; 7 bases are a match to TRBD1. This CDR3 has 16 residues. Germline V gene sequence: CDR1 KGHSH, CDR2 LQKENI. V lost 2 bases and J lost 4; bases outside the gene matches: 11.

This chain links TRBV25-1 with TRBJ2-7, with D perhaps matching TRBD2 (5 bases). Trimming shortened V by 6 bases and J by 2 bases, and 11 bases separated the two germline ends. This CDR3 region has 13 residues. Germline-derived CDR1 and CDR2 are MGHDK and SYGVNS. The CDR3 region has the DNA TGTGCCAGCAGCCGGGAACGACCCTACGAGCAGTACTTC. Translating it yields CASSRERPYEQYF.

This chain links TRBV7-9 with TRBJ2-6; maybe TRBD1 (6 bases). The CDR3 consists of 16 residues. V gave up 1 base and J gave up 3 bases, with 10 bases separating them. Germline CDR1 reads SEHNR; CDR2 reads FQNEAQ (reference sequence). CDR3: CASSLGQGLGANVLTF. CDR3 in DNA: TGTGCCAGCAGCTTAGGTCAGGGGCTTGGGGCCAACGTCCTGACTTTC.

CDR3 protein: CASSTSGWTGTYEQYF. In DNA form, the CDR3 reads TGTGCCAGTAGTACATCGGGGTGGACAGGGACCTACGAGCAGTACTTC. The chain recombines TRBV19 with TRBJ2-7, with 8 bases that match TRBD1. Per the germline V gene, CDR1 is LNHDA and CDR2 is SQIVND (reference sequence). Germline trimming cut 4 bases from V and 2 bases from J; bases unmatched to any gene: 10. The CDR3 spans 16 residues.

V is TRBV7-9 and J is TRBJ2-7; TRBD2 matches at 13 bases. CDR3 length equals 18 residues. Per the germline V gene, CDR1 is SEHNR and CDR2 is FQNEAQ (reference sequence). V lost 5 bases to trimming and J lost 0 bases; unmatched junction nucleotides: 10. In nucleotides, the CDR3 is TGTGCCAGCAGCCCCCCCGGGACTAGCGGGACGAGCTCCTACGAGCAGTACTTC. Its translation: CASSPPGTSGTSSYEQYF.

This CDR3 is CASSEAPGMPGEQFF. DNA of the CDR3: TGTGCCAGCAGTGAAGCCCCGGGGATGCCGGGTGAGCAGTTCTTC. The rearrangement joins TRBV2 to TRBJ2-1; D perhaps matches TRBD2 (5 bases). V was shortened by 0 bases and J by 9 bases, with 15 bases between the two germline ends. The CDR3 loop spans 15 amino acids. Germline CDR1 is SNHLY and CDR2 is FYNNEI. Based on the CDR3 plus reference TRBV2 and TRBJ2-1, the full variable domain is EPEVTQTPSHQVTQMGQEVILRCVPISNHLYFYWYRQILGQKVEFLVSFYNNEISEKSEIFDDQFSVERPDGSNFTLKIRSTKLEDSAMYFCASSEAPGMPGEQFFGPGTRLTVL.

The chain uses TRBV7-9 and TRBJ1-1; D uncertain. Trimming stripped 1 base from V and 3 bases from J, with 9 bases between. The CDR3 covers 14 residues. Per the germline V gene, CDR1 is SEHNR and CDR2 is FQNEAQ (reference sequence). The CDR3 protein is CASSLEEGYTEAFF. The CDR3 nucleotides are TGTGCCAGCAGCTTAGAGGAGGGATACACTGAAGCTTTCTTT.

A few counts support this clone. Other DNA sequences in the same sample also yield this CDR3. The rearrangement links TRBV2 to TRBJ1-5, with 11 bases aligning to TRBD1. The CDR3 contains 13 residues. Per germline, CDR1 SNHLY and CDR2 FYNNEI. The V and J ends lost 6 bases and 7 bases, in that order; junction bases with no gene match: 2. Here the CDR3 DNA reads TGTGCCAGCAGGGGGACAGGGGGACAGCCCCAGCATTTT. Its protein is CASRGTGGQPQHF.

This clone has a single count. The chain joins TRBV7-9 to TRBJ2-1; 7 bases are shared with TRBD2. Germline values: CDR1 SEHNR, CDR2 FQNEAQ (reference sequence). The CDR3 length is 15 residues. V shed 2 bases, J shed 2 bases, and the junction held 3 bases outside the gene matches. The CDR3 reads CASSLSGTPYNEQFF. DNA of the CDR3: TGTGCCAGCAGCTTAAGCGGGACCCCCTACAATGAGCAGTTCTTC.

The chain joins TRBV6-6 to TRBJ1-5; 7 bases match TRBD1. CDR1 is MNHNY, CDR2 SVGAGI, per germline (reference sequence). The CDR3 totals 13 residues. J lost 6 bases, V lost 5 bases, and 4 bases had no gene match. CDR3 nucleotide sequence: TGTGCCAGCAGTCGGGACAGCTTTCAGCCCCAGCATTTT. Encoded protein: CASSRDSFQPQHF.

The chain carries TRBV5-3 and TRBJ2-3, with D tentatively TRBD1 (6 bases). TRBV5-3 is reported as an ORF; its role is uncertain. V shed 4 bases and J shed 4 bases, with 22 bases lying between them. The CDR3 totals 17 residues. The CDR3 spells CARSNHHRVRRSDTQYF. In DNA form, the CDR3 reads TGTGCCAGAAGCAACCACCACAGGGTTAGAAGATCAGATACGCAGTATTTT.

This rearrangement joins TRBV10-3 to TRBJ2-5; possibly TRBD1 for D (5 bases). Germline V CDR1 and CDR2: ENHRY, SYGVKD. CDR3 length: 15 residues. V was pared by 0 bases and J by 5 bases, with 13 bases between. In DNA, the CDR3 is TGTGCCATCAGTGAGTCGCCGCAGGGTAGGGAGACCCAGTACTTC. Translation gives CAISESPQGRETQYF.

The V call is TRBV5-6, the J call TRBJ2-7; the match to TRBD2 covers 10 bases. The CDR3 loop spans 17 amino acids. Germline CDR1 SGHDT, CDR2 YYEEEE. Trimming at V came to 1 base and at J to 9 bases, leaving 16 bases not matched to a gene. The CDR3 spells CASSLRSRVLAGAGQYF. DNA for the CDR3: TGTGCCAGCAGCTTGCGGTCCCGGGTGCTAGCGGGAGCGGGGCAGTACTTC.

This clone was recorded once. The chain has TRBV28 and TRBJ1-1; TRBD1 matches 7 bases. The J segment lost 3 bases and the V segment lost 5 bases, leaving 9 bases of the junction unmatched. Germline V CDR1 and CDR2: MDHEN, SYDVKM. This CDR3 spans 15 amino acids. The CDR3 region is CASSPPPDRDTEAFF. The CDR3 DNA follows: TGTGCCAGCAGTCCCCCGCCCGACAGGGACACTGAAGCTTTCTTT.

The rearrangement joins TRBV15 to TRBJ2-7; 9 nucleotides line up with TRBD1. The germline CDR1 and CDR2 sequences are LNHNV and YYDKDF (reference sequence). The CDR3 has 16 residues. The ends lost 5 bases at V and 1 base at J; junction bases unmatched: 9. The CDR3 loop is CATSERTGGDSYEQYF. The CDR3 region has the DNA TGTGCCACCAGCGAAAGAACAGGGGGCGATTCCTACGAGCAGTACTTC.

V gene TRBV7-9 combines with J gene TRBJ2-1, with TRBD1 matching 7 bases. J lost 13 bases, V lost 5 bases, and 14 bases had no gene match. Germline V gives CDR1 SEHNR, CDR2 FQNEAQ (reference sequence). There are 14 residues in the CDR3. This CDR3 is CASSPRQGMVTQFF. Written as DNA, the CDR3 is TGTGCCAGCAGCCCTCGACAGGGAATGGTGACCCAGTTCTTC.

The chain has TRBV28 and TRBJ2-6; TRBD1 matches at 11 bases. The germline gives CDR1 MDHEN, CDR2 SYDVKM. The CDR3 runs 19 residues. V shed 2 bases, J shed 4 bases, and the junction held 10 bases outside the gene matches. The CDR3 sequence: CASSLGPGQGVRGANVLTF. The CDR3 DNA reads TGTGCCAGCAGTTTAGGCCCGGGACAGGGGGTCCGCGGGGCCAACGTCCTGACTTTC.